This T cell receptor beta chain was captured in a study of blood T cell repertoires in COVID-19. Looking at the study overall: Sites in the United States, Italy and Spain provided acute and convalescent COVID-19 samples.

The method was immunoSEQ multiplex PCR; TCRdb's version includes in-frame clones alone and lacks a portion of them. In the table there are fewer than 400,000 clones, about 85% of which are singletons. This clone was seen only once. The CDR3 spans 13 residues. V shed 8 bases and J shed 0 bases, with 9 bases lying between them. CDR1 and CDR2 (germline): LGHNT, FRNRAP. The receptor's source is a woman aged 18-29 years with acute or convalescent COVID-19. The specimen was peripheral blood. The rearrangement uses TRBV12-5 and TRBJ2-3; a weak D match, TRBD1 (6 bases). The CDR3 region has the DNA TGTGCTAGTTCGGGGACAAGCACAGATACGCAGTATTTT. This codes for CASSGTSTDTQYF.